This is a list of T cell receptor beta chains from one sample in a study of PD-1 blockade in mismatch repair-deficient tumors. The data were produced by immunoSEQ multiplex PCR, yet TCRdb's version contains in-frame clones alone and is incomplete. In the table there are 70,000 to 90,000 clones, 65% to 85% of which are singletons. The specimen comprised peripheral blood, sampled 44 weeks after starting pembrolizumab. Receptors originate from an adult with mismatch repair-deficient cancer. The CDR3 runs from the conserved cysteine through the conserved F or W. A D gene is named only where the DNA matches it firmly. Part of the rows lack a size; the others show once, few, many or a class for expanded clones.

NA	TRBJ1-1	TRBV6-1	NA	TGTGCCAGCAGTGATCAGGGGTACACTGAAGCTTTCTTT	CASSDQGYTEAFF
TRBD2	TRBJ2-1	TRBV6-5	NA	TGTGCCAGCAGTTACTCGGGTCTAGCGGGTTACAATGAGCAGTTCTTC	CASSYSGLAGYNEQFF
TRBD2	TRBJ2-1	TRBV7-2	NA	TGTGCCAGCAGCTTAAACGTAGCGGGAGGAGGGAATGAGCAGTTCTTC	CASSLNVAGGGNEQFF
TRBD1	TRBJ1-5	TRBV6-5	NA	TGTGCCAGCAAAAGGACAGGGGATCAGCCCCAGCATTTT	CASKRTGDQPQHF
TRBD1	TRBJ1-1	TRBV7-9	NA	TGTGCCAGCAGCTCTAACGACGGGTGGAACAGGGGCGGCGCTTTCTTT	CASSSNDGWNRGGAFF
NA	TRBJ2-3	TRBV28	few	TGTGCCAGCAGTCTTAGCACAGATACGCAGTATTTT	CASSLSTDTQYF
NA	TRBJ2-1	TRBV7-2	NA	TGTGCCAGCAGCCGTCTAGCCGCATCCTACAATGAGCAGTTCTTC	CASSRLAASYNEQFF
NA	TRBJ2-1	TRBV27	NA	TGTGCCAGCAGTCCGCTCGGCAGTAGCTACAATGAGCAGTTCTTC	CASSPLGSSYNEQFF
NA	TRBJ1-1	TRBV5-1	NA	TGCGCCAGCAGCTTGGCGGCAGGCCTGAACACTGAAGCTTTCTTT	CASSLAAGLNTEAFF
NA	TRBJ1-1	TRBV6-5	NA	TGTGCCAGCACCAGAACAGGGATCAACACTGAAGCTTTCTTT	CASTRTGINTEAFF
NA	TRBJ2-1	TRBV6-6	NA	TGTGCCAGCAGTTACTCTTCTCACGTCGATGAGCAGTTCTTC	CASSYSSHVDEQFF
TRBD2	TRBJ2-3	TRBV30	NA	TGTGCCTGGAGGGGGACTAGCGGGAGAACAGATACGCAGTATTTT	CAWRGTSGRTDTQYF
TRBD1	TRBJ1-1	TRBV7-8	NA	TGTGCCAGCAGCAAGGGACAGTTGAGCACTGAAGCTTTCTTT	CASSKGQLSTEAFF
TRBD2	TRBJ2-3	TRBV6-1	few	TGTGCCAGCAGTCGACTAGCTTATGGCACAGATACGCAGTATTTT	CASSRLAYGTDTQYF
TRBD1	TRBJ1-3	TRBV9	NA	TGTGCCAGCAGCGCACAGGGGTCCTCTGGAAACACCATATATTTT	CASSAQGSSGNTIYF
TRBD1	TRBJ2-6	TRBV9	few	TGTGCCAGCAGCCGGGACAGAGGCTCTGGGGCCAACGTCCTGACTTTC	CASSRDRGSGANVLTF
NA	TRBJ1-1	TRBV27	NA	TGTGCCAGCAGTCGCTACAGCGACCTTACAACTGAAGCTTTCTTT	CASSRYSDLTTEAFF
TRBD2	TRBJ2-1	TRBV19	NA	TGTGCCAGTAGTACTCGGACTAGCGGGGGTTACAATGAGCAGTTCTTC	CASSTRTSGGYNEQFF
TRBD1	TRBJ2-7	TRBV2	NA	TGTGCCATCACACAGGGGACCTCCTACGAGCAGTACTTC	CAITQGTSYEQYF
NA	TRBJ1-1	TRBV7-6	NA	TGTGCCAGCAGCTTAGGGGTGGGGAACACTGAAGCTTTCTTT	CASSLGVGNTEAFF
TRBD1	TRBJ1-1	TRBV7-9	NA	TGTGCCAGCAGCTCGACAGGGGCCCTGAACACTGAAGCTTTCTTT	CASSSTGALNTEAFF
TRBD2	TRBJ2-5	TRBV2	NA	TGTGCCAGCAGTGAACAGGGACTAGGGCAAGAGACCCAGTACTTC	CASSEQGLGQETQYF
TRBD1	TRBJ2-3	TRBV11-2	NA	TGTGCCAGCAGCCCAGGGGGAACCACAGATACGCAGTATTTT	CASSPGGTTDTQYF